These 6 T cell receptor beta chains were sequenced from one sample in a study of T cell repertoires in cytomegalovirus infection. Antigens for these TCRs are unknown. TCRdb redid the calling of the reads with MiXCR, one entry per CDR3 protein. The sample has some 940,000 distinct CDR3 sequences, roughly 30% seen once. This specimen consisted of cultured CD8+ T cells from PBMCs, obtained from culture after CMV antigen stimulation. All receptors come from a human donor in good health (CMV status not recorded). Some clones in this sample may be carry-over from other donors' samples.

This clonotype was found many times. This CDR3 is CASSIDRGRNEQFF. DNA of the CDR3: TGTGCCAGCAGCATCGACAGGGGGCGAAATGAGCAGTTCTTC. This rearrangement joins TRBV12-3 or TRBV12-4 to TRBJ2-1; 10 nucleotides match TRBD1. The CDR3 is 14 amino acids. V shed 6 bases, J shed 7 bases, and the junction held 6 bases outside the gene matches.

This clonotype was seen a handful of times. The chain carries TRBV19 and TRBJ2-1, with D maybe TRBD1 (6 bases). The V end lost 8 bases, the J end lost 1 base, and 12 bases lay between the germline ends. There are 14 residues in the CDR3. Germline-derived CDR1 and CDR2 are LNHDA and SQIVND (reference sequence). The CDR3 region is CASADSNSYNEQFF. The CDR3 DNA reads TGTGCCAGTGCGGACAGCAATTCCTACAATGAGCAGTTCTTC.

This clonotype has just a few counts. J is TRBJ1-1 and V is TRBV27; TRBD1 is a possible D gene (5 bases). This CDR3 has 14 amino acids. Trimming removed 2 bases from V and 5 bases from J, with 12 bases in between. Germline V CDR1 and CDR2: MNHEY, SMNVEV (reference sequence). As DNA, the CDR3 is TGTGCCAGCAGTTTAGTGGCCCCAGGGACTGAAGCTTTCTTT. The encoded protein is CASSLVAPGTEAFF.

V usage is TRBV10-3 and J usage is TRBJ2-2; D is unresolved. Trimming pared 6 bases from V and 1 base from J, leaving 9 bases between. Germline loops: CDR1 ENHRY, CDR2 SYGVKD. The CDR3 consists of 14 residues. This CDR3 reads CAIRNYKNTGELFF. The CDR3 DNA follows: TGTGCCATCAGAAACTACAAGAACACCGGGGAGCTGTTTTTT.

This clonotype was seen a few times. The CDR3: CSARGYNSGANVLTF. CDR3 in DNA: TGCAGTGCTAGAGGATACAACTCTGGGGCCAACGTCCTGACTTTC. This sequence joins TRBV20-1 and TRBJ2-6; D not certain. Germline values: CDR1 DFQATT, CDR2 SNEGSKA (reference sequence). Between the trimmed V and J ends, which lost 1 base and 0 bases, there was a span of 7 bases. The CDR3 totals 15 residues.

A few counts support this clonotype. This CDR3 is CASSEPPGRSYEQYV. The CDR3 DNA reads TGTGCCAGCAGTGAGCCCCCGGGACGATCCTACGAGCAGTACGTC. The V and J genes are TRBV6-1 and TRBJ2-7; the D gene could be TRBD1 or TRBD2 (5 bases each). Deletions cut 3 bases from V and 1 base from J, with 13 bases between. There are 15 residues in the CDR3. CDR1 is MNHNS and CDR2 is SASEGT in the germline V gene.